What follows describes a single T cell receptor beta chain. Here immunoSEQ multiplex PCR was the method, and the copy in TCRdb shows in-frame clones only, minus some. The profile covers some 130,000 clones, with 84% appearing a single time and 9.5% to 15% taken by the ten largest. This sample was taken from a study of blood T cell repertoires in COVID-19. Study-level information: Sites across the United States, Italy and Spain contributed samples from acute and convalescent COVID-19. PBMCs, B-cell-depleted T cells, or T cells provided the cDNA or gDNA that made up the material.

The sequenced sample consisted of peripheral blood. The receptor was isolated from a human donor in a cohort sampled during active COVID-19.

The CDR3 spells CASSGPGTGYHEQYF. DNA of the CDR3: TGTGCCAGCTCAGGCCCCGGGACAGGGTACCACGAGCAGTACTTC. V gene TRBV18 combines with J gene TRBJ2-7; 9 nucleotides line up with TRBD1. This CDR3 has 15 amino acids. The J segment lost 5 bases and the V segment lost 5 bases, leaving 10 bases of the junction unmatched. Germline V gene lookup returns CDR1 KGHSH and CDR2 LQKENI.